The next 9 T cell receptor beta chains were all read from a single sample in a study of shared clonotypes between healthy human individuals. Sequencing used immunoSEQ multiplex PCR; TCRdb keeps in-frame clones, though not all of them. Of about 1 million clones in the sample, approximately 70% are singletons; the top ten hold nearly 1.5%. Sequenced: memory CD4+ T cells sorted from blood. The subset here: CD45RA-negative fraction. These receptors all stem from a man between 18 and 29 years old in good health.

The chain carries TRBV30 and TRBJ1-2; D is uncertain. The CDR3 covers 15 residues. The germline V and J ends were trimmed by 3 bases and 0 bases, with 14 bases remaining between them. Germline V lookup: CDR1 GTSNPN, CDR2 SVGIG (reference sequence). The CDR3 spells CAWRIGLTANYGYTF. CDR3 sequence (DNA): TGTGCCTGGAGGATAGGATTAACAGCTAACTATGGCTACACCTTC.

This clone showed up just once. V and J are TRBV5-8 and TRBJ1-3; D unresolved. The germline V gene encodes CDR1 SGHTS and CDR2 YDEGEE. V lost 4 bases and J 2 bases, leaving 16 bases between the germline ends. This CDR3 spans 16 amino acids. In DNA form, the CDR3 reads TGTGCCAGCAGCCCGAGGAGGTCGGGAACTGGAAACACCATATATTTT. Its translation: CASSPRRSGTGNTIYF.

The chain couples TRBV2 to TRBJ2-1, with 8 bases aligning to TRBD2. CDR3 length equals 13 residues. Trimming at V came to 9 bases and at J to 7 bases, leaving 8 bases not matched to a gene. Germline CDR1 and CDR2: SNHLY and FYNNEI. The CDR3 DNA is TGTGCCAGGGGGGGGCTAGCGGGTAATGAGCAGTTCTTC. This translates into CARGGLAGNEQFF.

This clone was detected ten times or more. This chain links TRBV5-4 with TRBJ1-4; TRBD1 matches at 10 bases. This CDR3 has 13 amino acids. CDR1 is SGHNT, CDR2 YYREEE, per germline (reference sequence). Trimming cost V 5 bases and J 8 bases; bases outside gene matches: 3. The CDR3 loop reads CASSPDRGEKLFF. CDR3 DNA sequence: TGTGCCAGCAGTCCGGACAGGGGGGAAAAACTGTTTTTT. Together with reference TRBV5-4 and TRBJ1-4, the CDR3 gives the full variable domain: ETGVTQSPTHLIKTRGQQVTLRCSSQSGHNTVSWYQQALGQGPQFIFQYYREEENGRGNFPPRFSGLQFPNYSSELNVNALELDDSALYLCASSPDRGEKLFFGSGTQLSVL.

This clone has only one observation. The J gene is TRBJ2-4, the V gene TRBV5-1; 7 bases map to TRBD1. The CDR3 spans 16 residues. From germline, CDR1 is SGHRS and CDR2 YFSETQ. Trimming removed 0 bases from V and 0 bases from J; junction bases left unmatched: 3. CDR3: CASSLATGLAKNIQYF. CDR3 sequence (DNA): TGCGCCAGCAGCTTGGCGACAGGGCTAGCCAAAAACATTCAGTACTTC.

This chain connects TRBV5-6 to TRBJ2-5, with D perhaps TRBD1 or TRBD2 (5 bases each). Germline values: CDR1 SGHDT, CDR2 YYEEEE. Trimming removed 0 bases from V and 5 bases from J, with 11 bases in between. The CDR3 consists of 14 residues. The CDR3 is CASSLAGAGETQYF. The CDR3, as DNA: TGTGCCAGCAGCTTGGCCGGGGCCGGGGAGACCCAGTACTTC.

For this clone: The same CDR3 can be traced to other DNA sequences in this sample. This rearrangement joins TRBV18 to TRBJ2-3, with 13 bases fitting TRBD2. The CDR3 spans 16 residues. Trimming at V came to 6 bases and at J to 1 base, leaving 4 bases not matched to a gene. Germline CDR1 reads KGHSH; CDR2 reads LQKENI. The CDR3 sequence: CASSPGLAGGTDTQYF. In DNA form, the CDR3 reads TGTGCCAGCTCCCCTGGACTAGCGGGGGGCACAGATACGCAGTATTTT.

This clone came up a few times. This chain joins TRBV9 and TRBJ2-3; 13 nucleotides line up with TRBD2. CDR3 length: 16 residues. CDR1 and CDR2 from the germline V gene are SGDLS and YYNGEE. The V and J ends lost 1 base and 5 bases, in that order; junction bases with no gene match: 4. The CDR3 is CASSVRTSGGKDTQYF. CDR3 nucleotides: TGTGCCAGCAGCGTACGGACTAGCGGGGGTAAAGATACGCAGTATTTT. Full variable domain (rest looked up from reference TRBV9 and TRBJ2-3): DSGVTQTPKHLITATGQRVTLRCSPRSGDLSVYWYQQSLDQGLQFLIQYYNGEERAKGNILERFSAQQFPDLHSELNLSSLELGDSALYFCASSVRTSGGKDTQYFGPGTRLTVL.

V and J are TRBV10-3 and TRBJ2-3; TRBD2 matches 11 bases. V was pared by 6 bases and J by 2 bases, with 4 bases of the junction left unmatched. The CDR3 totals 15 residues. Germline CDR1 is ENHRY and CDR2 is SYGVKD. CDR3 sequence (DNA): TGTGCCATCAGCAAGACTAGCGGGGACACAGATACGCAGTATTTT. It translates to CAISKTSGDTDTQYF.